This T cell receptor (beta chain) was captured by sequencing in a study of shared clonotypes between healthy human individuals. Study conclusions and caveats: In a handful of donors, around 5.5% of naive CD4 clonotypes appeared in common.

This CDR3 contains 13 residues. With regard to this clone: No antigen is known for it.

TCRdb's copy holds only in-frame clones and misses some; the assay was immunoSEQ multiplex PCR. The sample shows roughly 2,500,000 clones, more than 85% of them seen only once. The clonotype originates from a young man in good health. Some clones in this sample may be carry-over from other donors' samples. This chain connects TRBV1 to TRBJ2-1; the table calls TRBD2, which could not be checked here. TRBV1 is annotated as a pseudogene. Sequencing was done on a sample of naive CD4+ T cells from PBMCs. Subset indicated: CD45RA+ positively selected. DNA for the CDR3: TGCACCAGCAGCTGCGGGTGTCACAATGAGCAGTTCTTC. Amino acids: CTSSCGCHNEQFF.